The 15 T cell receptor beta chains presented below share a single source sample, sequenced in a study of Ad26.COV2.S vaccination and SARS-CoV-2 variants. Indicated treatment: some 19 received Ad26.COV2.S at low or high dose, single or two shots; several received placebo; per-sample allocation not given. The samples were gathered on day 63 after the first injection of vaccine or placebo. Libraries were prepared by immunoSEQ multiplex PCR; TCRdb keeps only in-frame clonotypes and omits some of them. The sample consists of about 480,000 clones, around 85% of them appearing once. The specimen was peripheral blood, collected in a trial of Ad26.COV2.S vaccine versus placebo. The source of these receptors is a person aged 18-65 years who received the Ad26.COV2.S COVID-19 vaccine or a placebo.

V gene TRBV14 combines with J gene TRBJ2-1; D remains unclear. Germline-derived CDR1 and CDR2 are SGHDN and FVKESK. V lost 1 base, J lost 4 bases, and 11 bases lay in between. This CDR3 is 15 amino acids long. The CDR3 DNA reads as TGTGCCAGCAGCCAAGGTGTGAGATCTTACAATGAGCAGTTCTTC. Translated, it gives CASSQGVRSYNEQFF.

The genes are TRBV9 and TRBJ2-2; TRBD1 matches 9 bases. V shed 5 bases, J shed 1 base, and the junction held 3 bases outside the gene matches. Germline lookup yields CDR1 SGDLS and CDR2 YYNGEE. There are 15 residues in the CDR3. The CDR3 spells CASRGTGRNTGELFF. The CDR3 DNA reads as TGTGCCAGCAGGGGGACAGGGAGGAACACCGGGGAGCTGTTTTTT.

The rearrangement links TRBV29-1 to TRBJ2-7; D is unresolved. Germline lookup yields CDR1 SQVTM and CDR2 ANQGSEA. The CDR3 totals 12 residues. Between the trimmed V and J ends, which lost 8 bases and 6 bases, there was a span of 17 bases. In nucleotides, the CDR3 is TGCAGCCCGACTGCTCTCTCTCGCGAGCAGTACTTC. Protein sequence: CSPTALSREQYF.

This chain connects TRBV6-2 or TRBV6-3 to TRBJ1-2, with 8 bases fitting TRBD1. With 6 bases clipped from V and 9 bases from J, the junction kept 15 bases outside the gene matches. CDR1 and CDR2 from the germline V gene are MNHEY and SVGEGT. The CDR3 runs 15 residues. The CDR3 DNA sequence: TGTGCCAGCAGCCAGGCGGGACAGGTACCCAGGCGCTACACCTTC. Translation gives CASSQAGQVPRRYTF.

The DNA of the CDR3 is TGTGCCAGCAGCAAATTTCGAGACGGCCCCCACTCACTTGGCACTGAAGCTTTCTTT. Translating gives CASSKFRDGPHSLGTEAFF. The V gene is TRBV21-1, the J gene TRBJ1-1. TRBV21-1 is flagged as a pseudogene. The CDR3 totals 19 residues.

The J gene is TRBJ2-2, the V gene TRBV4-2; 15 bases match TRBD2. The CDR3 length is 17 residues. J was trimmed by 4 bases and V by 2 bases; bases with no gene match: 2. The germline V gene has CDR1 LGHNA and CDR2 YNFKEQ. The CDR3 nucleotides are TGTGCCAGCAGCCAACTGGGACTAGCGGGAGGCACCGGGGAGCTGTTTTTT. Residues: CASSQLGLAGGTGELFF.

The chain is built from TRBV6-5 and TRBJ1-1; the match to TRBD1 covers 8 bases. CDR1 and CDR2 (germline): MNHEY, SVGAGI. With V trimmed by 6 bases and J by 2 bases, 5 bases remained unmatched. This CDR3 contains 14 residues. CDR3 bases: TGTGCCAGCAGAAGGACAGGGAGAAACACTGAAGCTTTCTTT. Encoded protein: CASRRTGRNTEAFF.

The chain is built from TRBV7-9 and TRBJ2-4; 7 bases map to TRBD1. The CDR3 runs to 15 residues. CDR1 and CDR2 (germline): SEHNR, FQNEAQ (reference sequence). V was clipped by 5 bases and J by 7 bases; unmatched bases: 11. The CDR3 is CASSPSGQSRNIQYF. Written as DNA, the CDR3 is TGTGCCAGCAGCCCCTCGGGACAGAGTCGGAACATTCAGTACTTC.

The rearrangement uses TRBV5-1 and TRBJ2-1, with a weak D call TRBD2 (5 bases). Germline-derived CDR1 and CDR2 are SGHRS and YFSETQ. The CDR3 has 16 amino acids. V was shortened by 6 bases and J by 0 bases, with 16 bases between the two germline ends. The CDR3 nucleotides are TGCGCCAGCACCCCGCTCGGGGTCAGCTCCTACAATGAGCAGTTCTTC. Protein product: CASTPLGVSSYNEQFF. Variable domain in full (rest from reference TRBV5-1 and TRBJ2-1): KAGVTQTPRYLIKTRGQQVTLSCSPISGHRSVSWYQQTPGQGLQFLFEYFSETQRNKGNFPGRFSGRQFSNSRSEMNVSTLELGDSALYLCASTPLGVSSYNEQFFGPGTRLTVL.

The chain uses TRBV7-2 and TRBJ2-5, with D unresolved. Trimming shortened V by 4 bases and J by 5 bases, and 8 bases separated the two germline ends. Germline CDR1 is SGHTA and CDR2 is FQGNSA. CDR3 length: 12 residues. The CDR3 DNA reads TGTGCCAGCAGCTCACTGGGCGAGACCCAGTACTTC. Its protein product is CASSSLGETQYF. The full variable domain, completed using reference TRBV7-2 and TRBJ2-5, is GAGVSQSPSNKVTEKGKDVELRCDPISGHTALYWYRQSLGQGLEFLIYFQGNSAPDKSGLPSDRFSAERTGGSVSTLTIQRTQQEDSAVYLCASSSLGETQYFGPGTRLLVL.

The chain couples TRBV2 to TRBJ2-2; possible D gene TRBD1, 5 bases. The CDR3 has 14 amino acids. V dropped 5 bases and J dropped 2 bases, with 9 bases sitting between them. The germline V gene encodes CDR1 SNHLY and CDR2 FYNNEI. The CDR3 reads CASSQTDNTGELFF. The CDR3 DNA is TGTGCCAGCAGTCAGACAGACAACACCGGGGAGCTGTTTTTT.

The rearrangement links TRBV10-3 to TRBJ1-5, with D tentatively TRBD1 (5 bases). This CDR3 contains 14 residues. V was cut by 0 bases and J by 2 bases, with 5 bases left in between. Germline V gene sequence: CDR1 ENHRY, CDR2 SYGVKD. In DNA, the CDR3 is TGTGCCATCAGTGAGTCGACAGGCAATCAGCCCCAGCATTTT. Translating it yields CAISESTGNQPQHF.

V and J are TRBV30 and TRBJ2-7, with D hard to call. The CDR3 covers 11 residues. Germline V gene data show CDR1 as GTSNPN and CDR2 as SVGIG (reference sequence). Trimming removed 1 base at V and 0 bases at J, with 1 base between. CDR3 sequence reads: CAWSASYEQYF. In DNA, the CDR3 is TGTGCCTGGAGTGCCTCCTACGAGCAGTACTTC.

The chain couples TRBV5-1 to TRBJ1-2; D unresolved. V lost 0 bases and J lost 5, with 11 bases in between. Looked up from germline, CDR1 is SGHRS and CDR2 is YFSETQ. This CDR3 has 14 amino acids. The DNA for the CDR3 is TGCGCCAGCAGCTTGGGTGAAGGGAATTATGGCTACACCTTC. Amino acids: CASSLGEGNYGYTF.

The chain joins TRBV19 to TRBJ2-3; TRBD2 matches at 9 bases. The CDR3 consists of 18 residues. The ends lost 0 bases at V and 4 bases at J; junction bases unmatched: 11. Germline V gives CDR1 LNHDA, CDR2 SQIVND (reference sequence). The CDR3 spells CASSIEGKLAGVADTQYF. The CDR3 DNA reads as TGTGCCAGTAGTATAGAGGGGAAATTAGCGGGAGTTGCAGATACGCAGTATTTT. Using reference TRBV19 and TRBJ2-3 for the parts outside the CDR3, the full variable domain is DGGITQSPKYLFRKEGQNVTLSCEQNLNHDAMYWYRQDPGQGLRLIYYSQIVNDFQKGDIAEGYSVSREKKESFPLTVTSAQKNPTAFYLCASSIEGKLAGVADTQYFGPGTRLTVL.